This TCR beta chain was captured in a study of blood T cell repertoires in COVID-19. CDR1 and CDR2 (germline): MDHEN, SYDVKM. The CDR3 is 13 amino acids. Trimming left V 5 bases short and J 7 bases short, with 14 bases between. Libraries were prepared by immunoSEQ multiplex PCR; TCRdb keeps only in-frame clonotypes and omits some of them. The table lists under 500,000 clones, around 87% of them singletons. This sequence was found in a man aged 25 to 40 who had recovered from COVID-19. Input material: PBMCs or T cells enriched from blood (not recorded which). V is TRBV28 and J is TRBJ1-2, with D perhaps TRBD1 (6 bases). This CDR3 reads CASSVHRASGYTF. CDR3 DNA sequence: TGTGCCAGCAGTGTCCACAGGGCGTCTGGCTACACCTTC.